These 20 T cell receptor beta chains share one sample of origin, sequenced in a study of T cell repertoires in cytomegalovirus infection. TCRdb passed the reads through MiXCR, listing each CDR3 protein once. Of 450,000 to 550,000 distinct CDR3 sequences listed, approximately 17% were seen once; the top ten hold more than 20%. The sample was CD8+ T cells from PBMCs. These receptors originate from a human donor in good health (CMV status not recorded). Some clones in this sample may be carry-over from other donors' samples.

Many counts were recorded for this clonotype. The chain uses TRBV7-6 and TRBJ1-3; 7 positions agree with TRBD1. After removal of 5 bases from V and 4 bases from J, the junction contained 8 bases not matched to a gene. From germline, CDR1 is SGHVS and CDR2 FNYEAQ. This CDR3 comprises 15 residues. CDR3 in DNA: TGTGCCAGCAGCCCCAGACAGGGCCCAGGAAACACCATATATTTT. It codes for CASSPRQGPGNTIYF.

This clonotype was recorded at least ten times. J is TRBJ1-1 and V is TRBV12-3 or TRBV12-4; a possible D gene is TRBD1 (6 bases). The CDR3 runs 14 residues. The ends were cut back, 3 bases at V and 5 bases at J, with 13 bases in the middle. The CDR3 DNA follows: TGTGCCAGCAGTTTCAGGGGCATAAGGACTGAAGCTTTCTTT. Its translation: CASSFRGIRTEAFF.

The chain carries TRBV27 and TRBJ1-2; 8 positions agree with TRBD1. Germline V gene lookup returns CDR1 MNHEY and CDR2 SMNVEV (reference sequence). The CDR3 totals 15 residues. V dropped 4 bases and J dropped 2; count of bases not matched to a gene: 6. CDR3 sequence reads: CASSYGPGGNYGYTF. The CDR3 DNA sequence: TGTGCCAGCAGTTACGGCCCAGGGGGCAACTATGGCTACACCTTC.

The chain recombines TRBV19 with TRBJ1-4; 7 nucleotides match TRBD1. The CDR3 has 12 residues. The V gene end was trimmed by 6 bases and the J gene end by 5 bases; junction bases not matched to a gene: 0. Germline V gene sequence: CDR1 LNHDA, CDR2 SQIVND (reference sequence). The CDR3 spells CASRDRNEKLFF. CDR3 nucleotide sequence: TGTGCCAGTAGGGACAGGAATGAAAAACTGTTTTTT.

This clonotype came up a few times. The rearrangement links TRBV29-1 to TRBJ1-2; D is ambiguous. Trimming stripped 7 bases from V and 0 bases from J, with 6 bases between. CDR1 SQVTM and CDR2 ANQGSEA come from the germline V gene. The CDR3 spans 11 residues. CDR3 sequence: CSAFTNYGYTF. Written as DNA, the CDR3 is TGCAGCGCCTTCACTAACTATGGCTACACCTTC. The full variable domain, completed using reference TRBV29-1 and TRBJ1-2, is SAVISQKPSRDICQRGTSLTIQCQVDSQVTMMFWYRQQPGQSLTLIATANQGSEATYESGFVIDKFPISRPNLTFSTLTVSNMSPEDSSIYLCSAFTNYGYTFGSGTRLTVV.

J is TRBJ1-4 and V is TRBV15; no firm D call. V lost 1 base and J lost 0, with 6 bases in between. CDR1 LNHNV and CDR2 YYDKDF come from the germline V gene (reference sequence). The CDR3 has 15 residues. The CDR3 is CATSRVGATNEKLFF. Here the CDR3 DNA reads TGTGCCACCAGCAGAGTCGGGGCAACTAATGAAAAACTGTTTTTT.

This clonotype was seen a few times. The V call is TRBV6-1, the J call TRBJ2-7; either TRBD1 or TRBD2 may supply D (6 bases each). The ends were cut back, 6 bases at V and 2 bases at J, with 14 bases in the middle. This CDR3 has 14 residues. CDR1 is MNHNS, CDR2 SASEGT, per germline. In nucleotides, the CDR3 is TGTGCCAGCAGGATGAGGGGGGTCCCCTACGAGCAGTACTTC. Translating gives CASRMRGVPYEQYF.

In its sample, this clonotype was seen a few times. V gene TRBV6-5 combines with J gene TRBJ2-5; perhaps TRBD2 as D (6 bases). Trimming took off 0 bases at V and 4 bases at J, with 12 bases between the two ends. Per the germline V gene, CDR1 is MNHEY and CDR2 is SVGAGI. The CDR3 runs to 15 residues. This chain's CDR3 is CASSYSKAAGETQYF. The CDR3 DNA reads TGTGCCAGCAGTTACTCGAAGGCAGCGGGAGAGACCCAGTACTTC.

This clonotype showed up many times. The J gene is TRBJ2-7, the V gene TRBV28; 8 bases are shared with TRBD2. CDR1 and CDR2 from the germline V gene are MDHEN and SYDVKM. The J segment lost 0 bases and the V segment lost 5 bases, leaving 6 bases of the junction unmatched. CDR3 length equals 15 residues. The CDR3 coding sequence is TGTGCCAGCAGTCCCGGGGGGGAGGGCTCCTACGAGCAGTACTTC. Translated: CASSPGGEGSYEQYF.

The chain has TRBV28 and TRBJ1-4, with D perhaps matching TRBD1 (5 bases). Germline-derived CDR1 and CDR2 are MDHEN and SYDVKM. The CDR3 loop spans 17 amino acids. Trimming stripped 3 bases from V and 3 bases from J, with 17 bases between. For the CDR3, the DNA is TGTGCCAGCAGTTTTAATCCGTGGGGGGAATCTAATGAAAAACTGTTTTTT. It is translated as CASSFNPWGESNEKLFF.

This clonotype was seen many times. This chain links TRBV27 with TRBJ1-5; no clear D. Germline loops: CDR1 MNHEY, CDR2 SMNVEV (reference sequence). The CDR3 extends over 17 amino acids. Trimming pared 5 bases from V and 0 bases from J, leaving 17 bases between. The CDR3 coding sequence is TGTGCCAGCAGTCTAGGGCCCCTGATCCATAGCAATCAGCCCCAGCATTTT. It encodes CASSLGPLIHSNQPQHF.

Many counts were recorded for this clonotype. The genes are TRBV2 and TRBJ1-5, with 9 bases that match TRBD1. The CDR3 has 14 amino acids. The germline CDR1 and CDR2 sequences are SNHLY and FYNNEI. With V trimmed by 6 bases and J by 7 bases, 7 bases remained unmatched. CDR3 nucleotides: TGTGCCAGCAGCGCGACAGGGGGAGGCCAGCCCCAGCATTTT. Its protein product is CASSATGGGQPQHF.

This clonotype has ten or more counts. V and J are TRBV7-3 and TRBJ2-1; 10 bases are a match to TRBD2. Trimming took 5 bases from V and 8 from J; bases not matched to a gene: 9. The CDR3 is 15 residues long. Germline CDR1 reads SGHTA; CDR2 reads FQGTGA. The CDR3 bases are TGTGCCAGCAGCCGAAGCGGGGGGGCCGGGTATGAGCAGTTCTTC. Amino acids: CASSRSGGAGYEQFF.

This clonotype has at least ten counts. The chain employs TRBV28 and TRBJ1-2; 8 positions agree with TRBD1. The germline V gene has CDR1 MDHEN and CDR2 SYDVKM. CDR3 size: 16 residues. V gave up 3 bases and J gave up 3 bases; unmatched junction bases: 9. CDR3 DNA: TGTGCCAGCAGTTTGCCCCGACGACAGGGGCACTATGGCTACACCTTC. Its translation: CASSLPRRQGHYGYTF.

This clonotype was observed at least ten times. The CDR3 is CASSPGTYHPTQYF. CDR3 nucleotide sequence: TGTGCCAGCAGTCCCGGGACCTATCATCCGACCCAGTACTTC. The chain recombines TRBV7-9 with TRBJ2-5; D assignment may be TRBD1 or TRBD2 (5 bases each). CDR1 and CDR2 from the germline V gene are SEHNR and FQNEAQ (reference sequence). V shed 6 bases and J shed 7 bases, with 18 bases lying between them. The CDR3 covers 14 residues.

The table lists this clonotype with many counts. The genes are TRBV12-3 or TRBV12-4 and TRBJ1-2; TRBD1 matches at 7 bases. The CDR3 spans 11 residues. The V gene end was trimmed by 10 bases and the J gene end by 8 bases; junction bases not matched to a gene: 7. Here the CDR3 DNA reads TGTGCCATCCGACAGGGCGGCGGCTACACCTTC. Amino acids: CAIRQGGGYTF.

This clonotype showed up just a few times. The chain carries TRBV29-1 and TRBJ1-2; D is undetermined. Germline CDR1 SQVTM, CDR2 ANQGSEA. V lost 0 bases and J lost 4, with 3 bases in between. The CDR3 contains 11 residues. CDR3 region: CSVEDGYGYTF. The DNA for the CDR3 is TGCAGCGTTGAAGATGGCTATGGCTACACCTTC.

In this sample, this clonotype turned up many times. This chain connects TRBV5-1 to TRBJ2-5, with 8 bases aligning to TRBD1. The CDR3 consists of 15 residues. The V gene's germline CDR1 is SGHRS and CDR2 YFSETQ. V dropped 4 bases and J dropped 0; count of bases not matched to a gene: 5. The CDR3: CASSALQGDQETQYF. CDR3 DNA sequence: TGCGCCAGCAGCGCGTTACAGGGGGACCAAGAGACCCAGTACTTC. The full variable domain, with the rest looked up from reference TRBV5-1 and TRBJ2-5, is KAGVTQTPRYLIKTRGQQVTLSCSPISGHRSVSWYQQTPGQGLQFLFEYFSETQRNKGNFPGRFSGRQFSNSRSEMNVSTLELGDSALYLCASSALQGDQETQYFGPGTRLLVL.

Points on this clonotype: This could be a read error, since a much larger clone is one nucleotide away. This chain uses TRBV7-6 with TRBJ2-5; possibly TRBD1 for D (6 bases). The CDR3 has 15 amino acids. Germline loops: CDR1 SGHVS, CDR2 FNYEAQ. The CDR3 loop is CASSLAAGVAEAQYF. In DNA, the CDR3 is TGTGCCAGCAGCTTAGCGGCAGGGGTAGCAGAGGCCCAGTACTTC.

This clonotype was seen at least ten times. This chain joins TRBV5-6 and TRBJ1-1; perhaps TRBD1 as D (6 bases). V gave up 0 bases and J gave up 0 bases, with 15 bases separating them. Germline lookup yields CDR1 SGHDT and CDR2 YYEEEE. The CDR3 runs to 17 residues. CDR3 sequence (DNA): TGTGCCAGCAGCTTGGGGGGGCGGACTGAGATGAACACTGAAGCTTTCTTT. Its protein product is CASSLGGRTEMNTEAFF.